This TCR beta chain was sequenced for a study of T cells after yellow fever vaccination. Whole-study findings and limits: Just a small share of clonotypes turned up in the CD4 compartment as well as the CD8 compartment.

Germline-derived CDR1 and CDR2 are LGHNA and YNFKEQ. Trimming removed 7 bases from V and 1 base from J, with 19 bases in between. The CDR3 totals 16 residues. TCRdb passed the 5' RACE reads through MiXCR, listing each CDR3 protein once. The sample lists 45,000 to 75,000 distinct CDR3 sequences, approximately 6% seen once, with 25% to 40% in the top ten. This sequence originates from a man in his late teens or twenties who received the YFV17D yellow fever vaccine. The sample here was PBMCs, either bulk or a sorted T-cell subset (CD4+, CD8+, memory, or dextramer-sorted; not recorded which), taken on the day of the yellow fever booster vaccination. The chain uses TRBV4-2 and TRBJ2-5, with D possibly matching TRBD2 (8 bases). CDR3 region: CASTQGGSGIQETQYF. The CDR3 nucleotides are TGTGCCAGCACCCAGGGGGGTAGCGGGATCCAAGAGACCCAGTACTTC.